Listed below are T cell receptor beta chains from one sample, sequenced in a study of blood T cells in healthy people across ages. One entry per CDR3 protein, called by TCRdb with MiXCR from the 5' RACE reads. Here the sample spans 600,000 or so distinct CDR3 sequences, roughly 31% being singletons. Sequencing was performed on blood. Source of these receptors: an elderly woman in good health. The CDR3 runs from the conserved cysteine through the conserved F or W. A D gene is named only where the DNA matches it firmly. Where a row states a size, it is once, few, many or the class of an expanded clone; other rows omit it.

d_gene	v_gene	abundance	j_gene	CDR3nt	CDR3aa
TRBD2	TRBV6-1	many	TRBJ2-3	TGTGCCAGCAGTGAAGCGAGCGGGGGGACTCTCACAGATACGCAGTATTTT	CASSEASGGTLTDTQYF
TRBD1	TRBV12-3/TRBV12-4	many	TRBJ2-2	TGTGCCAGCACCGTACAGGGGGCCGGGGAGCTGTTTTTT	CASTVQGAGELFF
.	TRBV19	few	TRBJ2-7	TGTGCCAGTAGTAAATCAATGGCACCCTCCTACGAGCAGTACTTC	CASSKSMAPSYEQYF
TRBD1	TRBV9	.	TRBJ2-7	TGTGCCAGCAGCGCAGGACAGGGTGGCCTCGGACAAGGGTCCTACGAGCAGTACTTC	CASSAGQGGLGQGSYEQYF
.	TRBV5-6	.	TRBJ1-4	TGTGCCAGCAGCTTGGACTGCAGGGCAACTAATGAAAAACTGTTTTTT	CASSLDCRATNEKLFF
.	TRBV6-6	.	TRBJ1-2	TGTGCCAGCAGTTACCTTTCATTTGATCGGGGCTACACCTTC	CASSYLSFDRGYTF
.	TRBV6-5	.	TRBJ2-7	TGTGCCAGCAGTTACTCGACTAGCTCCTACGAGCAGTACTTC	CASSYSTSSYEQYF
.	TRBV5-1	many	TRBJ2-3	TGCGCCAGCAGCTTGAGGACAGCTAGCACAGATACGCAGTATTTT	CASSLRTASTDTQYF
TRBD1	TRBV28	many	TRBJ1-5	TGTGCCAGCTGGGCCCCGCGGACAGGGGGCAATCAGCCCCAGCATTTT	CASWAPRTGGNQPQHF
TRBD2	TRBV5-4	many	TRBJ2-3	TGTGCCAGCAGCCCAACTAGCGGCAACACAGATACGCAGTATTTT	CASSPTSGNTDTQYF
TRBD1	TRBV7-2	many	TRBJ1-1	TGTGCCAGCAGCAGAACAGGGGGCAAAGCTTCTGAAGCTTTCTTT	CASSRTGGKASEAFF
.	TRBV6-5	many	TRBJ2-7	TGTGCCAGCAGTACCGATCTCCAAGGGATCCGCTCCTACGAGCAGTACTTC	CASSTDLQGIRSYEQYF
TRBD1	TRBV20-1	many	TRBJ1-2	TGCAGTGCTCTGAAGGGACAGGGGGAGAATGGCTACACCTTC	CSALKGQGENGYTF
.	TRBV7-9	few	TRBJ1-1	TGTGCCAGCAGCTTTACGACCCGGATAAGGAACACTGAAGCTTTCTTT	CASSFTTRIRNTEAFF
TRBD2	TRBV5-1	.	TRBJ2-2	TGCGCCAGCAGAGTAGCGGGACTCTACACCGGGGAGCTGTTTTTT	CASRVAGLYTGELFF
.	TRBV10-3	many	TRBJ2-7	TGTGCCATCACGAGGACACAATCAAGCGAGCAGTACTTC	CAITRTQSSEQYF
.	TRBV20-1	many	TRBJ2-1	TGCAGTGCTAGATCTGTTCATGAGCAGTTCTTC	CSARSVHEQFF
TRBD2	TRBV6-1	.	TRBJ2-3	TGTGCCAGCAGTCCACCGGGACTAGGGGCGGGTACAGATACGCAGTATTTT	CASSPPGLGAGTDTQYF
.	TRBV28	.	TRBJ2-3	TGTGCCAGCAGTTCTTTGGGGGTATTATCAGATACGCAGTATTTT	CASSSLGVLSDTQYF
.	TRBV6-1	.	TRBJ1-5	TGTGCCAGCAGACGCTTAAGCCGGGTCCTAGGGAGCAATCAGCCCCAGCATTTT	CASRRLSRVLGSNQPQHF
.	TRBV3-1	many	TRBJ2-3	TGTGCCAGCAGCCAAGGGGGTCCGGCAGATACGCAGTATTTT	CASSQGGPADTQYF
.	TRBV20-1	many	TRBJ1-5	TGCAGTGCTAGAGTGGGGCTGGGCAATCAGCCCCAGCATTTT	CSARVGLGNQPQHF
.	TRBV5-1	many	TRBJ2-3	TGCGCCAGCAGCTTGGATATGCGGAGACGGGATACGCAGTATTTT	CASSLDMRRRDTQYF
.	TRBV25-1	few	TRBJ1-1	TGTGCCAGCAGTGGGGGTGGGGAAGCTTTCTTT	CASSGGGEAFF
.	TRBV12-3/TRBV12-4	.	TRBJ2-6	TGTGCCAGCAGTTTGGGGGCCAACGTCCGGACTTTC	CASSLGANVRTF
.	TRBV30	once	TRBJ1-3	TGTGCCTGGAGTCGGAGGGCTAGCACCATATATTTT	CAWSRRASTIYF
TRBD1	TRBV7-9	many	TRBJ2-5	TGTGCCAGCAGCTTGGGGCCGGGACAGCTGGAGACCCAGTACTTC	CASSLGPGQLETQYF
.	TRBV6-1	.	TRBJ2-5	TGTGTCACCCGAAGTGGGGGGCCCGGTGAGCAGTACTTC	CVTRSGGPGEQYF
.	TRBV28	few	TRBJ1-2	TGTGCCTGCAGTCCTTTGACCTATGGCTACACCTTC	CACSPLTYGYTF
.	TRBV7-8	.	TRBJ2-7	TGTGCCTGGAGTCTCTCTACCTACGAGCAGTACTTC	CAWSLSTYEQYF
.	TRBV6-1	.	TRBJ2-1	TGTGCCAGCAGTGATGGTCAAGGGACGCGCCAGTTCTTC	CASSDGQGTRQFF
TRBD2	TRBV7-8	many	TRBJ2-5	TGTGCCAGCAGCTTATTAAGCGGGGGGCGGGAGACCCAGTACTTC	CASSLLSGGRETQYF
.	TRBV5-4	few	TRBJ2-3	TGTGCCAGCAGCTCCCTCAGGGACCGAATTACAGATACGCAGTATTTT	CASSSLRDRITDTQYF
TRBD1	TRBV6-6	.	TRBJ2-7	TGTGCCAGCAGTCGGGACAGGTCTCGGTACGAGCAGTACTTC	CASSRDRSRYEQYF
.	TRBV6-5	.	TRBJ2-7	TGTGCCGGCAGCGTTACTGGTATATCGCAAATGAATAGTACCCAGTACTTC	CAGSVTGISQMNSTQYF
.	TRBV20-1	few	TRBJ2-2	TGCAGTGCTAGAGATCCCAGTCGGGGATCGGACACCGGGGAGCTGTTTTTT	CSARDPSRGSDTGELFF
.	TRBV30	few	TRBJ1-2	TGTGCCTGGAGTGATCCAGCAGGCAGTTACACCTTC	CAWSDPAGSYTF
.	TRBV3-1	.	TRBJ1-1	TGTGCCAGCAGCCTTCAACCAGGGGAGGCTTTCTTT	CASSLQPGEAFF
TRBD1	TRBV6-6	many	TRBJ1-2	TGTGCCAGCAGGCACGTGACAGGGGGCGAAGGCTACACCTTC	CASRHVTGGEGYTF
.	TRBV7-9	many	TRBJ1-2	TGTGCCAGCAGCTTAGAGGGAGTGGGGTATGGCTACACCTTC	CASSLEGVGYGYTF
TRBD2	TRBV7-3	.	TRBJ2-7	TGTGCCAGCAGGCGTGTTAGCGGGGGGGCCTCCGAGCAGTACTTC	CASRRVSGGASEQYF
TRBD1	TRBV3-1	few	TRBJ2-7	TGTGACAGCGGATACACCGGGACAGGGAACTACGAGCAGTACTTC	CDSGYTGTGNYEQYF